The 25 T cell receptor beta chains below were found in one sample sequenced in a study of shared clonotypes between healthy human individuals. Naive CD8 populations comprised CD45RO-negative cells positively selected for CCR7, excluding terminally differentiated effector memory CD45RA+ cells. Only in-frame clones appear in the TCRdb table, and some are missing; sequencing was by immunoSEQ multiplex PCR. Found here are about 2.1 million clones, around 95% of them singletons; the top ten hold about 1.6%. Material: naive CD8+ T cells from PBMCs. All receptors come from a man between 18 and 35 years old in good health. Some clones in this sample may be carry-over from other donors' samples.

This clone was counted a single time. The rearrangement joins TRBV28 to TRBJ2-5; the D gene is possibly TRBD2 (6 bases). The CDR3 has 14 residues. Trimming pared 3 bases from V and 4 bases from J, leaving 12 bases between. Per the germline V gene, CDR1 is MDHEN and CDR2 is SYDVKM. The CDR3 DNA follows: TGTGCCAGCAGTTTCGGTGCCGGGGGAGAGACCCAGTACTTC. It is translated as CASSFGAGGETQYF.

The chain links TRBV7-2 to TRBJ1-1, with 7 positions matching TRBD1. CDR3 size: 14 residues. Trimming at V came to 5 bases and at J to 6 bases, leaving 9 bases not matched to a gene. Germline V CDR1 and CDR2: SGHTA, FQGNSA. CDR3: CASSPRQGLAEAFF. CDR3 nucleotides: TGTGCCAGCAGCCCTAGACAGGGTCTTGCTGAAGCTTTCTTT.

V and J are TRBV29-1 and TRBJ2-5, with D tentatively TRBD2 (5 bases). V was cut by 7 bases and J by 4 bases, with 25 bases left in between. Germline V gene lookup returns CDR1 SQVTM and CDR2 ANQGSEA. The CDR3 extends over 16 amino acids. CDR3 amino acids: CSAIPRPGTDRETQYF. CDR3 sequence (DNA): TGCAGCGCCATCCCCCGACCGGGAACCGATCGAGAGACCCAGTACTTC.

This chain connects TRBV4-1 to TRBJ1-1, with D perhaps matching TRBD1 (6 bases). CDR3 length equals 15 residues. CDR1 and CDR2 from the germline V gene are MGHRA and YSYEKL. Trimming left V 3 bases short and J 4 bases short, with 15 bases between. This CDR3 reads CASSQSGGLGTEAFF. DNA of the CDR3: TGCGCCAGCAGCCAGTCGGGGGGGCTGGGCACTGAAGCTTTCTTT.

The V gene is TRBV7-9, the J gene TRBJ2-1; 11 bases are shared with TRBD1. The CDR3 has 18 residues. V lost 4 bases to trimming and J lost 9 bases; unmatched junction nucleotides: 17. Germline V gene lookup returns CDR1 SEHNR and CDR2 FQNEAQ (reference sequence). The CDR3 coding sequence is TGTGCCAGCAGCTCGGACAGGGGGCGCGGAGTAGCGGGCCCTGAGCAGTTCTTC. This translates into CASSSDRGRGVAGPEQFF.

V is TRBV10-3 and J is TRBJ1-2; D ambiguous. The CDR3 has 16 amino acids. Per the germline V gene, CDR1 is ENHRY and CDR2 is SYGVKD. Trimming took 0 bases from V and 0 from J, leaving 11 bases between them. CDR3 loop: CAISESVEETNYGYTF. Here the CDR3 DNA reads TGTGCCATCAGTGAGTCGGTGGAGGAGACTAACTATGGCTACACCTTC.

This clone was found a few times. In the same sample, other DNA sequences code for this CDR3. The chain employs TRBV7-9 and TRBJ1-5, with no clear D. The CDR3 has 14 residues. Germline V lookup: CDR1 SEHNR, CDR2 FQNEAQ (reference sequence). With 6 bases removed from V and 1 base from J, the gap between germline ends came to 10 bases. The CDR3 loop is CASSSLGSNQPQHF. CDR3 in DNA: TGTGCCAGCAGTTCCCTCGGGAGCAATCAGCCCCAGCATTTT.

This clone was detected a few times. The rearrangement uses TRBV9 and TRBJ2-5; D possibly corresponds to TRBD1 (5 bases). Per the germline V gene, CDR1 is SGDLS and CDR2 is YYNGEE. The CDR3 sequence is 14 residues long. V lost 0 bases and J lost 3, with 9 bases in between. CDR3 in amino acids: CASSVAAGKETQYF. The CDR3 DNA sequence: TGTGCCAGCAGCGTAGCGGCAGGGAAAGAGACCCAGTACTTC.

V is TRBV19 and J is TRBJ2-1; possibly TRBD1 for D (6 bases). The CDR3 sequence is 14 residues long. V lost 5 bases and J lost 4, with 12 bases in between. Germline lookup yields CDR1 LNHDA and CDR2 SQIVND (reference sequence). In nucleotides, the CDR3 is TGTGCCAGTAGTCCCAAGAGGGGGTACAATGAGCAGTTCTTC. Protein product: CASSPKRGYNEQFF.

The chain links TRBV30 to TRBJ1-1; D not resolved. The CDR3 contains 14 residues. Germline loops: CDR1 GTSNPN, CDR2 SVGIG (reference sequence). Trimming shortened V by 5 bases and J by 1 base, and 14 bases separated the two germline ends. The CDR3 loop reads CAWADETANTEAFF. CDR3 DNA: TGTGCCTGGGCGGATGAAACAGCGAACACTGAAGCTTTCTTT.

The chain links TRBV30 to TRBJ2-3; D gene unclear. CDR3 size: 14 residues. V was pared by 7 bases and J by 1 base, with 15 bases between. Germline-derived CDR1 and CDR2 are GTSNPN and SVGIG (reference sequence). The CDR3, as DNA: TGTGCCTTGGATCTAGGGTCTGGCACAGATACGCAGTATTTT. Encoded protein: CALDLGSGTDTQYF.

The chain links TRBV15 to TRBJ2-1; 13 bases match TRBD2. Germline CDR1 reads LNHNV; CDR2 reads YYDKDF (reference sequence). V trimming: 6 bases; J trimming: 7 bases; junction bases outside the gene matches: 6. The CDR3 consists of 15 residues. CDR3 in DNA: TGTGCCACCAGGGTACTAGCGGGAGGGCCGAATGAGCAGTTCTTC. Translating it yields CATRVLAGGPNEQFF.

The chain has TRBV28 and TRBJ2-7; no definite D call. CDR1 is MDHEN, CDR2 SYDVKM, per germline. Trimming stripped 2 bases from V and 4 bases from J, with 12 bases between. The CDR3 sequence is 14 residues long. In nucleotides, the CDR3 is TGTGCCAGCAGTTTACTCCGGGCCCCGTACGAGCAGTACTTC. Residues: CASSLLRAPYEQYF.

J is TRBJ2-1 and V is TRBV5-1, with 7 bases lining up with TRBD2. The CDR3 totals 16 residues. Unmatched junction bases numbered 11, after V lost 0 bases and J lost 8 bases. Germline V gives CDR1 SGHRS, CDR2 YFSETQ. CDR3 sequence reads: CASSLVVGGANDEQFF. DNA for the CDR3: TGCGCCAGCAGCTTGGTAGTGGGAGGGGCCAACGATGAGCAGTTCTTC.

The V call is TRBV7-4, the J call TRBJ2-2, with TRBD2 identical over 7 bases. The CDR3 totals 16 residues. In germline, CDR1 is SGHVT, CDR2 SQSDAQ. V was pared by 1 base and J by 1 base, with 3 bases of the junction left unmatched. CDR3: CASSLVAGENTGELFF. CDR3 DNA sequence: TGTGCCAGCAGCTTAGTGGCGGGAGAGAACACCGGGGAGCTGTTTTTT. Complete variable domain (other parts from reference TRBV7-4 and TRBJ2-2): GAGVSQSPRYKVAKRGRDVALRCDSISGHVTLYWYRQTLGQGSEVLTYSQSDAQRDKSGRPSGRFSAERPERSVSTLKIQRTEQGDSAVYLCASSLVAGENTGELFFGEGSRLTVL.

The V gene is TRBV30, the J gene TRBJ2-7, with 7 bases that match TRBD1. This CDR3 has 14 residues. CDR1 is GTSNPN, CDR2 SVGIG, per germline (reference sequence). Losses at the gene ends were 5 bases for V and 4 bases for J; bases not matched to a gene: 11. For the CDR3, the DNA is TGTGCCTGGTCTGTTCATACAGGGGTATACGAGCAGTACTTC. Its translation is CAWSVHTGVYEQYF.

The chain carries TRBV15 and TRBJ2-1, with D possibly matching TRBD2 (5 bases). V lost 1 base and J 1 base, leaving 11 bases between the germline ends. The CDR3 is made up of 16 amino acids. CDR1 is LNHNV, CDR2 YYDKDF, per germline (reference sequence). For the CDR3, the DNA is TGTGCCACCAGCAGAGTAGCGTTCACATCCTACAATGAGCAGTTCTTC. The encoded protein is CATSRVAFTSYNEQFF.

CDR3 region: CASSPSRGDQPQHF. The CDR3 DNA reads as TGTGCCAGCAGTCCGAGCAGGGGCGATCAGCCCCAGCATTTT. The chain combines TRBV6-5 with TRBJ1-5, with D perhaps matching TRBD1 (6 bases). The CDR3 is made up of 14 amino acids. Trimming took 5 bases from V and 5 from J, leaving 13 bases between them. Germline V CDR1 and CDR2: MNHEY, SVGAGI.

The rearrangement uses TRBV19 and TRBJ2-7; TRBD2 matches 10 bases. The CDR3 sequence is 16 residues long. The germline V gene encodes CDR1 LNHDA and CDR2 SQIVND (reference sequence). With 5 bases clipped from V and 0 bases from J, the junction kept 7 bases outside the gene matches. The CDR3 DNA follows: TGTGCCAGTAGTTTAAGAGCGGGAGGGCTCTCCTACGAGCAGTACTTC. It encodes CASSLRAGGLSYEQYF.

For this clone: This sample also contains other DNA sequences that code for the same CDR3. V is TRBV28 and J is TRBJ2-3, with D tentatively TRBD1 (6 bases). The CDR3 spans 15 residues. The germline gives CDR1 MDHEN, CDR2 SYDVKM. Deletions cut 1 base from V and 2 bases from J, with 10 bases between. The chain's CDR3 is CASSLLGQNTDTQYF. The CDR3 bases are TGTGCCAGCAGTTTATTAGGACAGAACACAGATACGCAGTATTTT.

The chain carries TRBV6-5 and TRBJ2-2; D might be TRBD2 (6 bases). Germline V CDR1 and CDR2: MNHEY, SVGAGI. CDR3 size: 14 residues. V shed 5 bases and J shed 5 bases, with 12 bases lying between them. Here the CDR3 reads CASSNGGWTGELFF. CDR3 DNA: TGTGCCAGCAGTAATGGAGGGTGGACCGGGGAGCTGTTTTTT.

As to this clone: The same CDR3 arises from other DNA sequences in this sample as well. The CDR3 nucleotides are TGTGCCAGCAGTTACTCGTCCGGGGGGGATGGCTACACCTTC. Its translation: CASSYSSGGDGYTF. This rearrangement joins TRBV6-5 to TRBJ1-2; a possible D gene is TRBD1 (5 bases). V was trimmed by 0 bases and J by 6 bases, leaving 11 bases between them. The length of the CDR3 is 14 residues. Germline V gene sequence: CDR1 MNHEY, CDR2 SVGAGI.

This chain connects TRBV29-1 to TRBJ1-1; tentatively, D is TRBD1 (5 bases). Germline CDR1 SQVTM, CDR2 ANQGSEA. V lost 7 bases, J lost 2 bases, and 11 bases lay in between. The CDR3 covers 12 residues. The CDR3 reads CSAPGLNTEAFF. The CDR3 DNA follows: TGCAGCGCTCCGGGACTAAACACTGAAGCTTTCTTT.

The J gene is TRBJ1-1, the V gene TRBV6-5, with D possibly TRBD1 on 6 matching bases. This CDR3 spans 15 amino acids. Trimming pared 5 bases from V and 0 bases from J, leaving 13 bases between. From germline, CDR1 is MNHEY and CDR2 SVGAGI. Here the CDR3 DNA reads TGTGCCAGCAGTCCGTGGGAGGGGGTGAACACTGAAGCTTTCTTT. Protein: CASSPWEGVNTEAFF.

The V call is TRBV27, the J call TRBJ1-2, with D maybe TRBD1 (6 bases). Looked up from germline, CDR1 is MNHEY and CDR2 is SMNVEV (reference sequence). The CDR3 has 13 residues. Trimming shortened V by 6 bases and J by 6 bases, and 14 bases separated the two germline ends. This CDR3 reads CASRFLQGDGYTF. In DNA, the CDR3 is TGTGCCAGCAGGTTTCTACAGGGAGATGGCTACACCTTC.